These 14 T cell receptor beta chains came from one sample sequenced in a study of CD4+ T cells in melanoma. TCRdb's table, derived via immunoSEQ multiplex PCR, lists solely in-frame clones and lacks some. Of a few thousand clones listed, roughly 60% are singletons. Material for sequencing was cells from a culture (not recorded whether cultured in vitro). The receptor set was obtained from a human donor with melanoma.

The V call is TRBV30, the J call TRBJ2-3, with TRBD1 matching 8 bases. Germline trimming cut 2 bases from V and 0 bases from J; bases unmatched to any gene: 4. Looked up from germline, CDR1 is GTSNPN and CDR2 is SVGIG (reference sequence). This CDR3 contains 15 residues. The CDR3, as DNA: TGTGCCTGGAGTCGGACAGGGATAAGCACAGATACGCAGTATTTT. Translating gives CAWSRTGISTDTQYF.

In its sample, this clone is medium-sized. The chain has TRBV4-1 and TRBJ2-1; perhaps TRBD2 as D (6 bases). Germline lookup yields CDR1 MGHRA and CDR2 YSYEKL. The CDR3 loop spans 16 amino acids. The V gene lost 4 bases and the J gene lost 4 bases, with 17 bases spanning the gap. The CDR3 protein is CASSRHQSGSYNEQFF. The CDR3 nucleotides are TGCGCCAGCAGCCGTCACCAGAGCGGGTCGTACAATGAGCAGTTCTTC.

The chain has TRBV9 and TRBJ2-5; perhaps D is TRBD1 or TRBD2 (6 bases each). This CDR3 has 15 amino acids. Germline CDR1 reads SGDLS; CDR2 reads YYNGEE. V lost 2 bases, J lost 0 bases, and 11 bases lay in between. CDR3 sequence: CASSVEGGYQETQYF. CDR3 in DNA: TGTGCCAGCAGCGTGGAGGGGGGTTACCAAGAGACCCAGTACTTC.

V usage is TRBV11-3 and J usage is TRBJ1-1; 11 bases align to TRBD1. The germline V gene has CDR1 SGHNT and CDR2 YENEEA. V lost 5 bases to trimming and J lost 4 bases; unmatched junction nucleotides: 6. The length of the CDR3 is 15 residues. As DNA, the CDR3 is TGTGCCAGCAGCCATGGACAGGGGGCGGGCACTGAAGCTTTCTTT. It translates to CASSHGQGAGTEAFF.

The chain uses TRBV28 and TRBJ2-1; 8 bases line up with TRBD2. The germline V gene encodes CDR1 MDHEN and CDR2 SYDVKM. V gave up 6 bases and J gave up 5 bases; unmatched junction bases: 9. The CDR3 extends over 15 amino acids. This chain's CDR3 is CASRTPGGGNNEQFF. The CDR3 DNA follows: TGTGCCAGCAGAACCCCCGGGGGGGGGAACAATGAGCAGTTCTTC.

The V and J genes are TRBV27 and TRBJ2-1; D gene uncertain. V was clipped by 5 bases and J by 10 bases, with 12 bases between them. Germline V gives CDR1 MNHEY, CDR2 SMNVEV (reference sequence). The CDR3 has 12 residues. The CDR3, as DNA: TGTGCCAGCAGTCCCCCAGGTAGCGAGCAGTTCTTC. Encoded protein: CASSPPGSEQFF.

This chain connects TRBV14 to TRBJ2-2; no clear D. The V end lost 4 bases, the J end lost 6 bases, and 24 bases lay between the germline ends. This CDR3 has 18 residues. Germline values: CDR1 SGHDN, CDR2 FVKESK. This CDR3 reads CASSLSQGGLGQPGELFF. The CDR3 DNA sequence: TGTGCCAGCAGCCTCTCCCAAGGTGGGCTCGGGCAACCCGGGGAGCTGTTTTTT.

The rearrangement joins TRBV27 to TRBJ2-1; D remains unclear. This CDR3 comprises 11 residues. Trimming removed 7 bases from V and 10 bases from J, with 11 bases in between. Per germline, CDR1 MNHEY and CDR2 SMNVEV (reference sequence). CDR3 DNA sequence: TGTGCCAGCACTTCCAACGGAGAGCAGTTCTTC. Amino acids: CASTSNGEQFF.

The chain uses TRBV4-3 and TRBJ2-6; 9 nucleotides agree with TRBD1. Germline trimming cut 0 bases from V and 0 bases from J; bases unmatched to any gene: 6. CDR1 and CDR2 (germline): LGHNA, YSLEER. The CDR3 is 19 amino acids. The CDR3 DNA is TGCGCCAGCAGCCAAGATCTCGGGACAGGGTACTCTGGGGCCAACGTCCTGACTTTC. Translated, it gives CASSQDLGTGYSGANVLTF.

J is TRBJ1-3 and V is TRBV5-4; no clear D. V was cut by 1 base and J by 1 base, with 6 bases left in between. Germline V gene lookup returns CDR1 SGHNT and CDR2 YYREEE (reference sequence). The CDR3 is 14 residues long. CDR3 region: CASSLSGSGNTIYF. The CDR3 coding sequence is TGTGCCAGCAGCTTGTCGGGTTCTGGAAACACCATATATTTT.

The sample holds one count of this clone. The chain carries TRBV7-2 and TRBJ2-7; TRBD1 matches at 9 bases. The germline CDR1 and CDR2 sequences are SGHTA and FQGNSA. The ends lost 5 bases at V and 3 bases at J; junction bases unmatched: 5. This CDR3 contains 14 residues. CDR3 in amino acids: CASSLGTGLYEQYF. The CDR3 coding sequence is TGTGCCAGCAGCCTCGGGACAGGGCTCTACGAGCAGTACTTC.

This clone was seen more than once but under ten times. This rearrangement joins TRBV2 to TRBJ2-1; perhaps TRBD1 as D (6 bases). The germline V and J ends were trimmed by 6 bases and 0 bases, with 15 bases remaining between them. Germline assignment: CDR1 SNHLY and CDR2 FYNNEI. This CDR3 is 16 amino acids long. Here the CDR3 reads CASRTWTVRSYNEQFF. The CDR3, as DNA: TGTGCCAGCAGGACCTGGACAGTTCGCTCCTACAATGAGCAGTTCTTC.

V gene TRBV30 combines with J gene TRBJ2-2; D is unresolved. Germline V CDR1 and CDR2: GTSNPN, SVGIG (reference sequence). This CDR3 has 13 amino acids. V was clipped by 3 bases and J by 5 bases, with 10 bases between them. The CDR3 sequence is CAWSLMGTGELFF. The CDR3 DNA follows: TGTGCCTGGAGCCTTATGGGGACCGGGGAGCTGTTTTTT.

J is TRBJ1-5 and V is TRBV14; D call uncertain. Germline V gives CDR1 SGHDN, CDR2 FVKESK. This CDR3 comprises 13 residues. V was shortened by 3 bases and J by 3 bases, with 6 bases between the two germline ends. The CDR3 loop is CASSHGYNQPQHF. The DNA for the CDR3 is TGTGCCAGCAGCCATGGGTACAATCAGCCCCAGCATTTT.